These 10 T cell receptor beta chains originate from one sample sequenced in a study of prognosis after radiotherapy for stage I lung cancer. The study amplified the TCR beta CDR3 region from genomic DNA. This amplification was carried out by two rounds of multiplex PCR. During first-round PCR, primers specific to each TRBV and TRBJ gene were used. From the multiplex PCR reads, TCRdb called clonotypes with MiXCR, one entry per CDR3 protein. The sample includes some 23,000 distinct CDR3 sequences, more than 35% of them seen just once. The sequenced sample was PBMCs, obtained before or after stereotactic body radiation therapy (not recorded which). Receptors were obtained from a donor aged 50 or older with non-small cell lung cancer.

About this clonotype itself: This may arise from a read error, as a much more abundant clone is one base away. The V call is TRBV29-1, the J call TRBJ2-3, with TRBD2 matching 7 bases. This CDR3 comprises 14 residues. CDR1 is SQVTM and CDR2 is ANQGSEA in the germline V gene. V was clipped by 4 bases and J by 7 bases; unmatched bases: 11. DNA of the CDR3: TGCAGCGTTGTAATTAGCGGGTTAGCGAATACGCAGTATTTT. Translated: CSVVISGLANTQYF.

Ten or more counts support this clonotype. The chain couples TRBV20-1 to TRBJ2-5; 13 bases agree with TRBD2. CDR3 length: 17 amino acids. V was pared by 3 bases and J by 2 bases, with 9 bases of the junction left unmatched. The V gene's germline CDR1 is DFQATT and CDR2 SNEGSKA (reference sequence). The CDR3 DNA reads TGCAGTGCTAGGGGGACTAGCGGGACTGCGTTACAAGAGACCCAGTACTTC. Encoded protein: CSARGTSGTALQETQYF.

In its sample, this clonotype was seen many times. The chain has TRBV9 and TRBJ1-4; possibly TRBD1 for D (5 bases). The germline gives CDR1 SGDLS, CDR2 YYNGEE. CDR3 length equals 12 residues. Trimming removed 0 bases from V and 11 bases from J, with 8 bases in between. CDR3 nucleotides: TGTGCCAGCAGCGTAGGTGGGGGGAAACTGTTTTTT. It translates to CASSVGGGKLFF.

The V and J genes are TRBV7-9 and TRBJ2-7; TRBD1 matches 7 bases. The J segment lost 0 bases and the V segment lost 7 bases, leaving 6 bases of the junction unmatched. Germline V gene lookup returns CDR1 SEHNR and CDR2 FQNEAQ (reference sequence). The CDR3 runs 14 residues. The CDR3 bases are TGTGCCAGCATCCGGGACAGCAACTCCTACGAGCAGTACTTC. This translates into CASIRDSNSYEQYF.

This clonotype is medium-sized within its sample. The DNA for the CDR3 is TGCGCCAGCAGCCTAACCCCCGGGACAGGGGGAAACTCACCCCTCCACTTT. Protein product: CASSLTPGTGGNSPLHF. The chain recombines TRBV5-1 with TRBJ1-6; 11 bases are shared with TRBD1. In germline, CDR1 is SGHRS, CDR2 YFSETQ. V lost 4 bases and J lost 10; bases outside the gene matches: 13. This CDR3 has 17 residues.

As concerns this clonotype: This likely traces to a read error, being one base from a far larger clone. The J gene is TRBJ2-3, the V gene TRBV7-2; perhaps TRBD2 as D (6 bases). With the DNA end fitting TRBJ2-1 better, the J assignment may be wrong. The CDR3 length is 16 residues. Per germline, CDR1 SGHTA and CDR2 FQGNSA. This chain's CDR3 is CASSPRVEGLRSEQFF. The CDR3 coding sequence is TGTGCCAGCAGCCCGAGAGTGGAGGGCCTTCGTAGTGAGCAGTTCTTC.

Many counts were recorded for this clonotype. V and J are TRBV9 and TRBJ1-3; the D gene is possibly TRBD1 (6 bases). The V gene lost 2 bases and the J gene lost 0 bases, with 12 bases spanning the gap. This CDR3 comprises 16 residues. Germline V gene sequence: CDR1 SGDLS, CDR2 YYNGEE. Here the CDR3 reads CASSVQTGLSGNTIYF. The CDR3 bases are TGTGCCAGCAGCGTTCAGACAGGACTCTCTGGAAACACCATATATTTT.

This clonotype was recorded at least ten times. The V gene is TRBV5-4, the J gene TRBJ2-7; D is possibly TRBD2 (6 bases). The germline gives CDR1 SGHNT, CDR2 YYREEE (reference sequence). CDR3 length equals 16 residues. Trimming stripped 9 bases from V and 0 bases from J, with 22 bases between. This CDR3 reads CATKPGLASSSYEQYF. The CDR3 nucleotides read TGTGCCACCAAACCGGGGCTAGCGTCAAGCTCCTACGAGCAGTACTTC.

The J gene is TRBJ1-6, the V gene TRBV4-3; 7 bases align to TRBD1. The CDR3 extends over 17 amino acids. Unmatched junction bases numbered 12, after V lost 0 bases and J lost 10 bases. CDR1 and CDR2 from the germline V gene are LGHNA and YSLEER. In DNA form, the CDR3 reads TGCGCCAGCAGCCAAGATTTTCAGACAGGGTATCGATCACCCCTCCACTTT. As protein: CASSQDFQTGYRSPLHF.

This clonotype qualifies as medium-sized. The chain carries TRBV6-9 and TRBJ2-3; TRBD1 might be the D (7 bases). The CDR3 spans 14 residues. The V end lost 5 bases, the J end lost 1 base, and 10 bases lay between the germline ends. Germline CDR1 and CDR2: MNHGY and SVAAGI. The CDR3 coding sequence is TGTGCCAGCAGTGGGGGGACAGGCACAGATACGCAGTATTTT. This codes for CASSGGTGTDTQYF.